The 5 T cell receptor beta chains given below trace back to one sample, sequenced in a study of blood T cell repertoires in COVID-19. Here immunoSEQ multiplex PCR was the method, and the copy in TCRdb shows in-frame clones only, minus some. Altogether 25,000 to 30,000 clones are present, 90% being singletons, with the ten largest covering 8% to 9%. Source material: peripheral blood. The receptors originated from a man between 65 and 79 years old with active or convalescent COVID-19.

The rearrangement joins TRBV14 to TRBJ2-1; 14 bases are a match to TRBD2. The CDR3 loop spans 16 amino acids. Germline-derived CDR1 and CDR2 are SGHDN and FVKESK. Losses at the gene ends were 4 bases for V and 9 bases for J; bases not matched to a gene: 8. The CDR3: CASSPGTSGSYREQFF. In nucleotides, the CDR3 is TGTGCCAGCAGCCCCGGGACTAGCGGGAGTTACCGTGAGCAGTTCTTC.

J is TRBJ1-4 and V is TRBV4-2; 9 nucleotides line up with TRBD1. J gave up 3 bases and V 2 bases, and 7 bases lay outside the gene matches. CDR3 size: 17 residues. CDR1 and CDR2 (germline): LGHNA, YNFKEQ. The CDR3 reads CASSQPGQGGPNEKLFF. In nucleotides, the CDR3 is TGTGCCAGCAGCCAACCGGGACAGGGTGGACCTAATGAAAAACTGTTTTTT.

The gene calls are TRBV3-1 (or the pseudogene TRBV3-2) and TRBJ2-5; no definite D call. The CDR3 spans 12 residues. Germline lookup yields CDR1 LGHDT and CDR2 YNNKEL (reference sequence). V was clipped by 4 bases and J by 5 bases, with 8 bases between them. CDR3 residues: CASSLPPETQYF. Written as DNA, the CDR3 is TGTGCCAGCAGCCTCCCCCCGGAGACCCAGTACTTC.

The CDR3 DNA reads TGTGCCAGCAGCCAAGATATGCGGGGTACCAACGCTTTCTTT. Protein sequence: CASSQDMRGTNAFF. The rearrangement uses TRBV3-1 (or the pseudogene TRBV3-2) and TRBJ1-1; D remains ambiguous. The CDR3 covers 14 residues. V lost 0 bases and J lost 11, with 16 bases in between. The germline V gene has CDR1 LGHDT and CDR2 YNNKEL (reference sequence).

The chain recombines TRBV19 with TRBJ1-6; D uncertain. CDR1 LNHDA and CDR2 SQIVND come from the germline V gene (reference sequence). The V end lost 1 base, the J end lost 0 bases, and 19 bases lay between the germline ends. This CDR3 spans 20 amino acids. The CDR3 DNA is TGTGCCAGTAGTATAGGGGCGATTTCAGATTCAAGCTCCTATAATTCACCCCTCCACTTT. It translates to CASSIGAISDSSSYNSPLHF.